This T cell receptor beta chain was found in a study of T cells in Graves' hyperthyroidism and ophthalmopathy. Study background: Peripheral blood was secured at the point of initial diagnosis, before any treatment. Study-level results: Blood also carried most thyroid clonotypes expanded above 0.001. Stable hyperthyroidism was separated from ophthalmopathy by a model based on 13 V-J features.

TCR beta CDR3 region amplification was performed from RNA transcripts. The TCR CDR3 first-round RT-PCR relied on the HTBI primer set. Via MiXCR, TCRdb re-called the multiplex PCR reads, giving one row per CDR3 protein. The data show 350,000 to 400,000 distinct CDR3 sequences, about a fifth seen once. This clonotype came up many times. Its antigen remains unidentified. This TCR was sampled from a man between 18 and 35 years old with Graves' ophthalmopathy. The sequenced sample was blood.

The CDR3 DNA reads as TGTGCCAGCAGCTCCACGGACTGGAACACTGAAGCTTTCTTT. Its protein is CASSSTDWNTEAFF. The J gene is TRBJ1-1, the V gene TRBV7-3; D remains unclear. CDR1 is SGHTA and CDR2 is FQGTGA in the germline V gene. Trimming left V 4 bases short and J 1 base short, with 10 bases between. The CDR3 is made up of 14 amino acids.